The clone carrying this T cell receptor beta chain has at least ten counts. Profiles of TCR beta VDJ and CDR3 were generated from a genomic DNA template. TCRdb re-called the reads with MiXCR, one entry per CDR3 protein. The sample consists of hundreds of thousands of distinct CDR3 sequences, 45% to 50% of them appearing once. By flow cytometry, patients selected for sequencing had shown an expansion of CD8+CD57+ cells. Each patient carried a diagnosis of severe acquired aplastic anemia. This specimen comes from a study of CD8+CD57+ T cells in acquired aplastic anemia. About the research overall: Recorded DNA amounts for sorted CD4+ and CD8+ cells had an average of about 3.5 ug.

What was sequenced was sorted CD4+, CD8+, or CD8+CD57+ T cells (not recorded which) from PBMCs. The source is a human donor with aplastic anemia.

The CDR3 protein is CASSSEGGEDYEQYF. The CDR3 nucleotides read TGTGCCAGCAGCTCGGAAGGGGGGGAAGACTACGAGCAGTACTTC. The chain links TRBV7-2 to TRBJ2-7; D possibly corresponds to TRBD2 (7 bases). Germline assignment: CDR1 SGHTA and CDR2 FQGNSA. V lost 4 bases and J lost 3, with 16 bases in between. This CDR3 has 15 amino acids.